One sample yielded the 19 T cell receptor beta chains listed below, sequenced in a study of T cells after posttransplantation cyclophosphamide. Assay used: immunoSEQ multiplex PCR; TCRdb lists only in-frame clones, some missing. Listed for the sample are 6,500 to 9,500 clones, none seen a single time. Cyclophosphamide on days +3 and +4 followed busulfan-fludarabine conditioning and a marrow graft. The sample consisted of PBMCs, taken after allogeneic stem cell transplant with posttransplant cyclophosphamide. These receptors were obtained from a male patient aged 50 to 59 who received an allogeneic stem cell transplant from an unrelated donor, was CMV-positive, and had acute GVHD only. Certain T cells may be donor cells from the graft.

The chain combines TRBV30 with TRBJ1-2, with D maybe TRBD1 (5 bases). Per germline, CDR1 GTSNPN and CDR2 SVGIG (reference sequence). The CDR3 is 15 amino acids. Between the trimmed V and J ends, which lost 3 bases and 4 bases, there was a span of 18 bases. The DNA for the CDR3 is TGTGCCTGGAGCGCGGGGTCGGGGGGGGTCTATGGCTACACCTTC. Residues: CAWSAGSGGVYGYTF.

This clone was recorded many times. V gene TRBV29-1 combines with J gene TRBJ2-5; 7 bases map to TRBD1. The CDR3 sequence is 15 residues long. Unmatched junction bases numbered 13, after V lost 4 bases and J lost 5 bases. Germline CDR1 is SQVTM and CDR2 is ANQGSEA. The CDR3 loop reads CSVVSTGDVSETQYF. The CDR3 coding sequence is TGCAGCGTTGTATCTACAGGGGATGTCTCGGAGACCCAGTACTTC.

This clone was counted many times. The V call is TRBV9, the J call TRBJ2-1; D not certain. Trimming stripped 4 bases from V and 7 bases from J, with 12 bases between. Germline assignment: CDR1 SGDLS and CDR2 YYNGEE. This CDR3 has 13 amino acids. The CDR3 region is CASSPRNRNEQFF. CDR3 nucleotide sequence: TGTGCCAGCAGCCCCCGCAATCGGAATGAGCAGTTCTTC.

The chain couples TRBV11-2 to TRBJ2-7; 7 nucleotides line up with TRBD1. V dropped 4 bases and J dropped 3; count of bases not matched to a gene: 12. From germline, CDR1 is SGHAT and CDR2 FQNNGV. CDR3 length equals 16 residues. In DNA form, the CDR3 reads TGTGCCAGCAGCTCCACAGGGGTTTCATCGGTCTACGAGCAGTACTTC. Protein: CASSSTGVSSVYEQYF. Drawing the rest from reference TRBV11-2 and TRBJ2-7, the complete variable domain is EAGVAQSPRYKIIEKRQSVAFWCNPISGHATLYWYQQILGQGPKLLIQFQNNGVVDDSQLPKDRFSAERLKGVDSTLKIQPAKLEDSAVYLCASSSTGVSSVYEQYFGPGTRLTVT.

In this sample, this clone turned up many times. The chain uses TRBV4-3 and TRBJ2-7; no clear D gene. In germline, CDR1 is LGHNA, CDR2 YSLEER. CDR3 length: 13 amino acids. V lost 1 base and J 5 bases, leaving 9 bases between the germline ends. In nucleotides, the CDR3 is TGCGCCAGCAGCCAAGCCCGACACAACGAGCAGTACTTC. Translated: CASSQARHNEQYF.

J is TRBJ2-7 and V is TRBV7-2; 9 bases are a match to TRBD1. The CDR3 is 14 residues long. Germline V gene sequence: CDR1 SGHTA, CDR2 FQGNSA. V shed 5 bases, J shed 2 bases, and the junction held 4 bases outside the gene matches. The CDR3 DNA reads TGTGCCAGCAGCATAGGACAGGGGACCTACGAGCAGTACTTC. It codes for CASSIGQGTYEQYF.

This clone was detected only a few times. This chain connects TRBV11-2 to TRBJ2-5, with a tentative D call TRBD1 (6 bases). Gene TRBJ2-7 matches the end of the DNA better, so the J call may be wrong. The germline V gene has CDR1 SGHAT and CDR2 FQNNGV. This CDR3 is built from 12 residues. The CDR3: CASSGDTYEQYF. In DNA form, the CDR3 reads TGTGCCAGCAGCGGGGACACCTACGAGCAGTACTTC.

This clone has at least ten counts. Other DNA sequences from this sample encode an identical CDR3 as well. The rearrangement links TRBV6-1 to TRBJ2-7; D remains unclear. The germline V gene has CDR1 MNHNS and CDR2 SASEGT. V lost 10 bases and J 0 bases, leaving 16 bases between the germline ends. This CDR3 is 14 amino acids long. The CDR3 nucleotides read TGTGCCACCACGGCTGACTTAGTCTCCTACGAGCAGTACTTC. It yields the protein CATTADLVSYEQYF.

This clone was picked up many times. The chain links TRBV6-1 to TRBJ2-7; possible D gene TRBD1, 6 bases. CDR3 length: 14 amino acids. In germline, CDR1 is MNHNS, CDR2 SASEGT. V lost 7 bases to trimming and J lost 3 bases, with 16 bases between them. The CDR3 nucleotides read TGTGCCAGCACCCCACAGGGTTTCGGCTACGAGCAGTACTTC. This codes for CASTPQGFGYEQYF.

This clone was picked up many times. Sequence at one end of the junction differs from germline and may be a read error. The chain couples TRBV5-1 to TRBJ1-1; tentative D call: TRBD1 (5 bases). The CDR3 runs to 13 residues. Germline V gene lookup returns CDR1 SGHRS and CDR2 YFSETQ. The CDR3 is CASSLSMDTEAFF. CDR3 coding DNA: TGCGCCAGCAGCTTGAGTATGGACACCGAAGCTTTCTTT.

This chain connects TRBV7-2 to TRBJ2-3, with TRBD1 matching over 9 bases. Germline loops: CDR1 SGHTA, CDR2 FQGNSA. The length of the CDR3 is 15 residues. Losses at the gene ends were 5 bases for V and 0 bases for J; bases not matched to a gene: 3. CDR3 DNA: TGTGCCAGCAGCCCCGGGACAGGGAGCACAGATACGCAGTATTTT. Translating it yields CASSPGTGSTDTQYF.

This clone occurred many times. The chain is built from TRBV6-5 and TRBJ2-2, with 13 bases identical to TRBD2. Trimming took 7 bases from V and 6 from J; bases not matched to a gene: 5. Looked up from germline, CDR1 is MNHEY and CDR2 is SVGAGI. CDR3 length: 15 residues. CDR3 amino acids: CASISTSGRAGELFF. The CDR3 DNA reads TGTGCCAGCATCAGTACTAGCGGGAGGGCCGGGGAGCTGTTTTTT.

This clone was seen a handful of times. The DNA of the CDR3 is TGTGCCAGCAGCTTAGGGCCCTCCGGGACAGGTCACAGTGAGCAGTTCTTC. Amino acid sequence: CASSLGPSGTGHSEQFF. V and J are TRBV11-2 and TRBJ2-1; TRBD1 matches 8 bases. Germline trimming cut 1 base from V and 9 bases from J; bases unmatched to any gene: 14. The CDR3 length is 17 residues. From germline, CDR1 is SGHAT and CDR2 FQNNGV.

This clone was detected ten times or more. V gene TRBV7-2 combines with J gene TRBJ2-2, with 12 bases that match TRBD2. This CDR3 contains 18 residues. V dropped 5 bases and J dropped 2; count of bases not matched to a gene: 9. Germline assignment: CDR1 SGHTA and CDR2 FQGNSA. The CDR3 region has the DNA TGTGCCAGCAGCCCCCCAGGACTAGCGGGGACCAACACCGGGGAGCTGTTTTTT. Translation: CASSPPGLAGTNTGELFF.

This clone was seen repeatedly, ten times or more. This chain joins TRBV28 and TRBJ1-4, with unresolved D. The germline gives CDR1 MDHEN, CDR2 SYDVKM. CDR3 length: 14 residues. The V end was cut by 5 bases, the J end by 8 bases, with 15 bases between. The CDR3 DNA follows: TGTGCCAGCAGTCCATCACCGGGTCCCGAAAAACTGTTTTTT. Its protein product is CASSPSPGPEKLFF.

By share, this clone counts as medium-sized. This chain joins TRBV30 and TRBJ1-3, with D perhaps matching TRBD1 (6 bases). Trimming stripped 5 bases from V and 4 bases from J, with 12 bases between. Germline CDR1 GTSNPN, CDR2 SVGIG (reference sequence). The CDR3 has 13 amino acids. The CDR3 reads CAWPTGRGNTIYF. CDR3 coding DNA: TGTGCCTGGCCTACAGGGCGAGGAAACACCATATATTTT.

This clone came up a few times. The chain is built from TRBV18 and TRBJ1-6, with 7 bases lining up with TRBD1. The CDR3 length is 16 residues. J was trimmed by 4 bases and V by 3 bases; bases with no gene match: 6. Germline-derived CDR1 and CDR2 are KGHSH and LQKENI. CDR3 sequence reads: CASSPKGAGYNSPLHF. As DNA, the CDR3 is TGTGCCAGCTCACCGAAGGGGGCAGGGTATAATTCACCCCTCCACTTT. Filled out from reference TRBV18 and TRBJ1-6, the complete variable domain reads NAGVMQNPRHLVRRRGQEARLRCSPMKGHSHVYWYRQLPEEGLKFMVYLQKENIIDESGMPKERFSAEFPKEGPSILRIQQVVRGDSAAYFCASSPKGAGYNSPLHFGNGTRLTVT.

This clone was counted at least ten times. This chain links TRBV10-3 with TRBJ2-3, with 7 bases that match TRBD2. V gave up 0 bases and J gave up 2 bases; unmatched junction bases: 8. There are 17 residues in the CDR3. Germline assignment: CDR1 ENHRY and CDR2 SYGVKD. For the CDR3, the DNA is TGTGCCATCAGTGAGTCAGGGGCTAGCGGTTTCACAGATACGCAGTATTTT. The encoded protein is CAISESGASGFTDTQYF.

This clone has ten or more counts. The rearrangement uses TRBV28 and TRBJ2-1; the match to TRBD1 covers 7 bases. CDR3 length equals 15 residues. Germline V gene lookup returns CDR1 MDHEN and CDR2 SYDVKM. Trimming removed 1 base from V and 4 bases from J; junction bases left unmatched: 4. CDR3: CASSLYRDSYNEQFF. The CDR3 region has the DNA TGTGCCAGCAGTTTATATAGGGACAGTTACAATGAGCAGTTCTTC.